This T cell receptor beta chain was sequenced in a study of Graves' ophthalmopathy and Graves' hyperthyroidism. Ages of hyperthyroidism patients ran from 18 to 65, and their diagnoses were new, under 2 months' duration. Orbital computed tomography, together with clinical symptoms, serum thyroxine, TRAb and thyroid ultrasound, was used for diagnosis. Deletions cut 4 bases from V and 4 bases from J, with 13 bases between. Germline V lookup: CDR1 SQVTM, CDR2 ANQGSEA. The CDR3 extends over 13 amino acids. The study, taken as a whole, reports: From stable hyperthyroidism, ophthalmopathy was separated by a 13-signature model with 85% to 90% sensitivity and less than 83% specificity. Also, most clonotypes expanded in the thyroid above 0.001 frequency appeared in blood.

CDR3 regions of TCR beta were amplified from RNA transcripts. HTBI primers were used in a first-round RT-PCR, which preceded a second-round multiplex PCR. TCRdb re-called the multiplex PCR reads with MiXCR, one entry per CDR3 protein. The repertoire holds around 1.1 million distinct CDR3 sequences, with about 38% as singletons. In this sample, this clonotype turned up many times. Its antigen is not identified. The sequenced sample was peripheral blood or thyroid tissue (not recorded which). The clonotype comes from an adult man with Graves' hyperthyroidism. The chain uses TRBV29-1 and TRBJ1-2, with a weak D call TRBD1 (6 bases). CDR3 residues: CSVAGGASYGYTF. CDR3 coding DNA: TGCAGCGTTGCTGGGGGGGCTAGCTATGGCTACACCTTC.